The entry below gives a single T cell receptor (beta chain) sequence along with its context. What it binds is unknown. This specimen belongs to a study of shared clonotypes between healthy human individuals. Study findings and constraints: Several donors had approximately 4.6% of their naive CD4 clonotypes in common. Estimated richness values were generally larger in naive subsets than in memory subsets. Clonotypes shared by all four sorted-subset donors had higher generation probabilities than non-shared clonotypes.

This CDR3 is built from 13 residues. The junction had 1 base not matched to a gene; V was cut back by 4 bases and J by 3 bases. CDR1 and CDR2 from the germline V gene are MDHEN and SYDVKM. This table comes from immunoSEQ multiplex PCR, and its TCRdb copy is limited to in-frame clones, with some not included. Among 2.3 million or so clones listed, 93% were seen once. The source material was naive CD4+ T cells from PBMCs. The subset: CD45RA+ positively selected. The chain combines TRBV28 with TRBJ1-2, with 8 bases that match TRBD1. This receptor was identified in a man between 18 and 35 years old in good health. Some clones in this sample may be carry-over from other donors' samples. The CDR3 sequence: CASSSGGDYGYTF. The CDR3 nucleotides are TGTGCCAGCAGTTCAGGGGGCGACTATGGCTACACCTTC.